The subject of this entry is one T cell receptor beta chain. As yet, its antigen is unknown. The sample is drawn from a study of cytomegalovirus exposure and HLA in healthy donors. PCR was performed using 60 Vbeta and 13 Jbeta primers. Only in-frame clones appear in the TCRdb table, and some are missing; sequencing was by immunoSEQ multiplex PCR. This sample has fewer than 75,000 clones; approximately 80% occur once, and the top ten carry 4.3%. Findings and caveats of the study: Per published accounts, TCR beta sequences correctly predicted the HLA-A and HLA-B alleles of most subjects. About 87% or about 30% of the time was how often most TCR beta V segments were productive, according to an earlier analysis. Most CMV-associated TCR beta chains appeared HLA-restricted in a later analysis.

This TCR derives from a man between 25 and 39 years old in good health and CMV-seronegative. The sequenced sample was PBMCs.

The CDR3, as DNA: TGTGCCAGCAGCTTGGATATCGGGGAGCTGTTTTTT. Its translation: CASSLDIGELFF. The rearrangement links TRBV5-4 to TRBJ2-2; D not resolved. The CDR3 totals 12 residues. V was cut by 0 bases and J by 7 bases, with 4 bases left in between. Germline V gene sequence: CDR1 SGHNT, CDR2 YYREEE (reference sequence).